This entry features one T cell receptor beta chain sequence. Antigen: not known. HTBI primers from iRepertoire and Arm-PCR of CDR3 regions yielded the TCR beta libraries. TCRdb redid the calling of the multiplex PCR reads with MiXCR, one entry per CDR3 protein. The repertoire holds around 480,000 distinct CDR3 sequences, with about 16% as singletons. The sample originates from a study of regulatory T cells in long-lasting Graves disease. Study details: The antithyroid drugs taken by newly diagnosed Graves' patients had been used for under 3 months.

Time point described: newly diagnosed GD, antithyroid drugs for less than 3 months. Following extraction of RNA from PBMCs, that RNA was used to make the TCR library. Study findings and constraints: Rather than thyroid tissue, only peripheral blood underwent study. Graves' patients with persistent disease showed TCR diversity lower than patients newly diagnosed.

This sample was also put to use in a study of T cells in Graves' hyperthyroidism and ophthalmopathy.

The specimen comprised peripheral blood mononuclear cells (PBMCs), sampled at new diagnosis, from a patient treated with antithyroid drugs. This receptor was identified in a woman aged 35-65 years with Graves disease.

CDR3 protein: CATSREAGVVQPQHF. The CDR3 bases are TGTGCCACCAGCAGAGAGGCGGGGGTGGTCCAGCCCCAGCATTTT. The chain uses TRBV15 and TRBJ1-5; tentative D call: TRBD1 (5 bases). Germline CDR1 is LNHNV and CDR2 is YYDKDF (reference sequence). The CDR3 contains 15 residues. Trimming pared 0 bases from V and 7 bases from J, leaving 13 bases between.